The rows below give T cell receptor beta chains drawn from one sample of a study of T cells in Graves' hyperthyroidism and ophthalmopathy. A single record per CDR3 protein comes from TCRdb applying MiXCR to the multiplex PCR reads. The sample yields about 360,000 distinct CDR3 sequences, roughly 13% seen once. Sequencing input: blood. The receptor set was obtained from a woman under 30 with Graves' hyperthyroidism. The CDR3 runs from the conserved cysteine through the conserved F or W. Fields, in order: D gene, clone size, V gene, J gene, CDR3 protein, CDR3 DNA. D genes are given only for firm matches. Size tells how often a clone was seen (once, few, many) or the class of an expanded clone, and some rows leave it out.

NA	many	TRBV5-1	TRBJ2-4	CASSPRDNIAKNIQYF	TGCGCCAGCAGCCCCCGGGACAATATAGCCAAAAACATTCAGTACTTC
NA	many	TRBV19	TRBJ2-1	CASTGDGQSYNEQFF	TGTGCCAGCACTGGGGACGGGCAGTCCTACAATGAGCAGTTCTTC
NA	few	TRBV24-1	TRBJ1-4	CATSDSSGTPNEKLFF	TGTGCCACCAGTGATTCCTCCGGGACACCTAATGAAAAACTGTTTTTT
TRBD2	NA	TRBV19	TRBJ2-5	CASSIRAGAAQETQYF	TGTGCCAGTAGTATACGAGCGGGAGCAGCCCAAGAGACCCAGTACTTC
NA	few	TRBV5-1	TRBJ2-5	CASSLELGLETQYF	TGCGCCAGCAGCTTGGAATTAGGGTTAGAGACCCAGTACTTC
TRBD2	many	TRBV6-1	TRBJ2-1	CASSEAYTRGGSYNEQFF	TGTGCCAGCAGTGAAGCGTATACGCGGGGGGGCTCCTACAATGAGCAGTTCTTC
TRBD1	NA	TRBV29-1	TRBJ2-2	CSVSPGQGLLNTGELFF	TGCAGCGTTTCACCGGGACAGGGGCTACTGAACACCGGGGAGCTGTTTTTT
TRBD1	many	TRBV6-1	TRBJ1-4	CASRRQGATNEKLFF	TGTGCCAGCAGAAGACAGGGTGCAACTAATGAAAAACTGTTTTTT
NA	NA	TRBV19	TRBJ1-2	CATPHAHREGGYTF	TGTGCCACCCCCCATGCCCACAGGGAGGGTGGCTACACCTTC
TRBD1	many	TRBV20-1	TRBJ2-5	CSADGQGGYETQYF	TGCAGTGCGGATGGACAGGGGGGTTATGAGACCCAGTACTTC
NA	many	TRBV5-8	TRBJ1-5	CASSPTGGGIRGQPQHF	TGTGCCAGCAGCCCGACAGGTGGGGGTATCCGGGGACAGCCCCAGCATTTT
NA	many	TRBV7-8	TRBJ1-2	CASSLEVQGNYGYTF	TGTGCCAGCAGCTTAGAAGTTCAGGGCAACTATGGCTACACCTTC
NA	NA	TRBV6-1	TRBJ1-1	CASCPGPWGTEAFF	TGTGCCAGCTGCCCAGGACCTTGGGGCACTGAAGCTTTCTTT
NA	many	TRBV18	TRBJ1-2	CASSPGEDYGYTF	TGTGCCAGCTCACCAGGGGAGGACTATGGCTACACCTTC
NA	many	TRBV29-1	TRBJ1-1	CSVGRNTEAFF	TGCAGCGTTGGACGGAACACTGAAGCTTTCTTT
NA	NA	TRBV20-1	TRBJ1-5	CSARPPGGNQPQHF	TGCAGTGCTAGACCCCCAGGGGGCAATCAGCCCCAGCATTTT
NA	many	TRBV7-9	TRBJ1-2	CAREMTSPAYGYTF	TGTGCCAGGGAAATGACGTCCCCGGCCTATGGCTACACCTTC
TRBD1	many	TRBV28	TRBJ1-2	CATTGTGKSYGYTF	TGTGCCACCACCGGGACAGGGAAAAGCTATGGCTACACCTTC
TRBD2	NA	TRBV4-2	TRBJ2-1	CASSRGGTSGRVYNEQFF	TGTGCCAGCAGCCGAGGGGGAACTAGCGGGAGGGTATACAATGAGCAGTTCTTC
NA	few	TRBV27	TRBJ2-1	CASSLWAWGEQFF	TGTGCCAGCAGCCTATGGGCCTGGGGTGAGCAGTTCTTC
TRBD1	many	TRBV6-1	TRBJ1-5	CASSETGGSNQPQHF	TGTGCCAGCAGTGAAACAGGGGGAAGCAATCAGCCCCAGCATTTT
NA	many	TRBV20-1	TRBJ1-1	CSASRGDTEAFF	TGCAGTGCTAGCAGGGGTGACACTGAAGCTTTCTTT
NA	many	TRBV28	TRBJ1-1	CASSFGAGWDTEAFF	TGTGCCAGCAGTTTTGGGGCAGGGTGGGACACTGAAGCTTTCTTT
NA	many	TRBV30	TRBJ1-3	CAWSATRTGNTIYF	TGTGCCTGGAGTGCTACAAGGACGGGAAACACCATATATTTT
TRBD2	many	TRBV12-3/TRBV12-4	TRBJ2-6	CASSLVGGAGANVLTF	TGTGCCAGCAGTTTAGTGGGGGGGGCTGGGGCCAACGTCCTGACTTTC
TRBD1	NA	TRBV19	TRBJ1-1	CASSTQGATEAFF	TGTGCCAGTAGTACTCAGGGGGCCACTGAAGCTTTCTTT
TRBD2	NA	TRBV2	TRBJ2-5	CASGLYPSGRASGSVREAQYF	TGTGCCAGCGGTTTATATCCTAGCGGGAGGGCCTCTGGCTCGGTTCGGGAGGCCCAGTACTTC
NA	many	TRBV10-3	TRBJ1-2	CAISVSTVPPNYGYTF	TGTGCCATCAGTGTTTCGACAGTTCCTCCTAACTATGGCTACACCTTC
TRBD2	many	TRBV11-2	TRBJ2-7	CASSLYGLAGGPGEQYF	TGTGCCAGCAGCTTATACGGACTAGCGGGAGGGCCGGGCGAGCAGTACTTC
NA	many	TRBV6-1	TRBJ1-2	CASGGGGGRRIYGYTF	TGTGCCAGCGGGGGCGGGGGGGGGCGGAGGATCTATGGCTACACCTTC
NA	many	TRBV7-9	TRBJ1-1	CASGPGGVEAFF	TGTGCCAGCGGGCCGGGGGGGGTTGAAGCTTTCTTT
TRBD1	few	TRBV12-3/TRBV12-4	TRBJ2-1	CASTITGGTYNEQFF	TGTGCCAGCACCATCACAGGGGGAACCTACAATGAGCAGTTCTTC
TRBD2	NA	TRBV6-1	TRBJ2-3	CASSSGTSPGDTQYF	TGTGCCAGCAGTTCTGGGACTAGCCCCGGAGATACGCAGTATTTT
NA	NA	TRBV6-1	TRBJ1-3	CASTNLGGSGNTIYF	TGTGCCAGCACTAATCTGGGAGGCTCTGGAAACACCATATATTTT
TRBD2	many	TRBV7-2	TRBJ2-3	CASSRGLLTDTQYF	TGTGCCAGCAGCCGGGGACTACTCACAGATACGCAGTATTTT
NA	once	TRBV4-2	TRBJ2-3	CASSQEAGVAQYF	TGTGCCAGCAGCCAGGAGGCCGGGGTCGCGCAGTATTTT
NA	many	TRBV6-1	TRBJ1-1	CASSYGETEAFF	TGTGCCAGCAGTTATGGTGAGACTGAAGCTTTCTTT
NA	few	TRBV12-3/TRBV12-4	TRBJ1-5	CASSLAGNQPQRF	TGTGCCAGCAGTTTGGCGGGCAATCAGCCCCAGCGTTTT
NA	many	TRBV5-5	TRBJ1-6	CASSYASSYNSPLHF	TGTGCCAGCAGCTATGCCTCCTCCTATAATTCACCCCTCCACTTT
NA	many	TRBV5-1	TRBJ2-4	CASSPPDTKNIQYF	TGCGCCAGCAGCCCCCCCGATACCAAAAACATTCAGTACTTC
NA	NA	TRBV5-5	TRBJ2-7	CASSTNSYEQYF	TGTGCCAGCAGCACAAACTCCTACGAGCAGTACTTC
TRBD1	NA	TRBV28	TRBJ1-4	CASRTGSTTNEKLFF	TGTGCCAGCAGGACAGGGTCAACAACTAATGAAAAACTGTTTTTT
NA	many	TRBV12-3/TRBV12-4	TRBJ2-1	CASSFPVSSYNEQFF	TGTGCCAGCAGTTTCCCTGTTAGCTCCTACAATGAGCAGTTCTTC
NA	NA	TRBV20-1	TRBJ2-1	CSARETGHNEQFF	TGCAGTGCTAGAGAAACGGGGCACAATGAGCAGTTCTTC
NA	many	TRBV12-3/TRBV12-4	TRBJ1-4	CATSRTNEKLFF	TGTGCCACCTCCAGAACTAATGAAAAACTGTTTTTT
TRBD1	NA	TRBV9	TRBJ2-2	CASRSGTGGTGELFF	TGTGCCAGCAGAAGCGGGACAGGGGGAACCGGGGAGCTGTTTTTT
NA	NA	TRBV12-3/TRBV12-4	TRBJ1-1	CASNVRGTEAFF	TGTGCCAGCAACGTCAGGGGCACTGAAGCTTTCTTT
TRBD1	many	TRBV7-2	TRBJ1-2	CASSLATGYGYTF	TGTGCCAGCAGCCTGGCGACAGGGTATGGCTACACCTTC